This TCR beta chain was recovered during a study of glioma-infiltrating T cells after dendritic cell vaccination. As for the study in general: Patients had newly diagnosed or recurrent glioblastoma and received dendritic cell vaccines.

Study conclusions and caveats: TCR clonality showed no direct relationship with survival.

TCRB CDR3 was amplified from 2 ug genomic DNA or less. Sequenced by immunoSEQ multiplex PCR; TCRdb stores in-frame clones only, minus some. This table has around 67,000 clones, under 90% appearing once. Worth noting for this clone: Antigen unknown.

Before vaccination, two weeks after the third vaccination, and at progression, PBMC were collected. The CDR3 is 15 residues long. V shed 1 base and J shed 7 bases, with 11 bases lying between them. Germline lookup yields CDR1 SGHTA and CDR2 FQGNSA. The sequencing here drew on blood, taken before dendritic cell vaccination. The chain is built from TRBV7-2 and TRBJ1-6, with D uncertain. This receptor was obtained from a human donor with glioblastoma. CDR3 amino acids: CASSLEGSQNSPLHF. In DNA, the CDR3 is TGTGCCAGCAGCTTAGAAGGGAGCCAGAATTCACCCCTCCACTTT.